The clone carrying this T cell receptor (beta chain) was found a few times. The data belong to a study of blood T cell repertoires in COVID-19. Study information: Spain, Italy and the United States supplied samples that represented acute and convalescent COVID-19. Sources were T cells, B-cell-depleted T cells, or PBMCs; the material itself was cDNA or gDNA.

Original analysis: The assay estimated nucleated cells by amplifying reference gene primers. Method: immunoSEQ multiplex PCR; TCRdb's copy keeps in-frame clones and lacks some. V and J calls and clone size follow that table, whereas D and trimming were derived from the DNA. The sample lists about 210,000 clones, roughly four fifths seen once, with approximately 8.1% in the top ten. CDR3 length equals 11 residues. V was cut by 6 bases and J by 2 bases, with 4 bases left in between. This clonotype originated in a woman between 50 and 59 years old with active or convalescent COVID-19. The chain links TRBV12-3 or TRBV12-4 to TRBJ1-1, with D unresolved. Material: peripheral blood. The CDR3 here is CASSTNTEAFF. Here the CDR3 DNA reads TGTGCCAGCAGCACTAACACTGAAGCTTTCTTT.